Listed below are T cell receptor beta chains from one sample, sequenced in a study of a mutant IDH1 vaccine in newly diagnosed glioma. Their antigen targets remain unknown. TCRdb's table, derived via immunoSEQ multiplex PCR, lists solely in-frame clones and lacks some. The table shows 65,000 or so clones, with roughly 84% occurring only once. Material: PBMCs, obtained from a glioma patient whose treatment included an IDH1 peptide vaccine. These receptors all stem from a man aged 25 to 40 with glioma. Each CDR3 is given with its conserved first and last residue. The D gene is left open where the match is weak. The size field is filled for only some rows; it gives once, few, many or a size class.

CDR3aa	CDR3nt	len	d_gene	j_gene	v_gene	abundance
CASSLLAGDIQETQYF	TGTGCCAGCAGTCTACTAGCGGGGGACATTCAAGAGACCCAGTACTTC	16	TRBD2	TRBJ2-5	TRBV7-8	.
CASSLALGIGNTIYF	TGTGCCAGCAGCTTAGCTTTAGGGATCGGAAACACCATATATTTT	15	.	TRBJ1-3	TRBV7-7	.
CASSAGQGGEQYF	TGCGCCAGCAGCGCGGGACAGGGGGGCGAGCAGTACTTC	13	TRBD1	TRBJ2-7	TRBV5-1	.
CASSSTDDTDTQYF	TGTGCCAGCAGTTCGACAGACGACACAGATACGCAGTATTTT	14	.	TRBJ2-3	TRBV28	once
CASSWGDREPQHF	TGTGCCAGCAGCTGGGGGGACAGGGAGCCCCAGCATTTT	13	TRBD1	TRBJ1-5	TRBV5-6	.
CASSQGVGNEKLFF	TGTGCCAGTAGTCAGGGGGTTGGTAATGAAAAACTGTTTTTT	14	TRBD1	TRBJ1-4	TRBV19	.
CASSLLNEGGPRGYTF	TGCGCCAGCAGCCTACTTAATGAGGGGGGGCCCCGGGGCTACACCTTC	16	.	TRBJ1-2	TRBV4-1	.
CASSFRLVGEKLFF	TGTGCCAGCAGCTTCCGGCTGGTGGGTGAAAAACTGTTTTTT	14	.	TRBJ1-4	TRBV28	.
CASNVQGATEAFF	TGTGCCAGTAACGTACAGGGAGCAACTGAAGCTTTCTTT	13	.	TRBJ1-1	TRBV19	.
CASRKKGYSNQPQHF	TGTGCCAGCAGAAAGAAAGGGTATAGCAATCAGCCCCAGCATTTT	15	.	TRBJ1-5	TRBV6-5	.
CASSLDRGSSGNTIYF	TGTGCCAGCAGCTTGGACAGGGGTTCCTCTGGAAACACCATATATTTT	16	TRBD1	TRBJ1-3	TRBV5-4	.
CASSHLGQNEKLFF	TGTGCCAGCAGCCATTTAGGACAGAATGAAAAACTGTTTTTT	14	.	TRBJ1-4	TRBV7-6	.
CATSRVRVGNQPQHF	TGTGCCACCAGCAGAGTCAGGGTTGGCAATCAGCCCCAGCATTTT	15	.	TRBJ1-5	TRBV15	once
CASSREGVRTDTQYF	TGTGCCAGTAGTCGGGAAGGGGTTCGCACAGATACGCAGTATTTT	15	.	TRBJ2-3	TRBV19	.
CASSRAGQGTNEKLFF	TGTGCCAGCAGTAGGGCGGGACAGGGGACTAATGAAAAACTGTTTTTT	16	TRBD1	TRBJ1-4	TRBV25-1	.
CASSVSPPGSSLYGYTF	TGTGCCAGCAGCGTCAGCCCTCCGGGTTCCTCACTCTATGGCTACACCTTC	17	.	TRBJ1-2	TRBV7-9	.
CSVQPGQRTGSNEQFF	TGCAGCGTCCAACCCGGGCAGCGGACGGGCTCTAATGAGCAGTTCTTC	16	.	TRBJ2-1	TRBV29-1	.
CASSLNLIRTGRQPQHF	TGTGCCAGCAGCTTAAATCTTATACGGACAGGGCGACAGCCCCAGCATTTT	17	TRBD1	TRBJ1-5	TRBV5-5	.
CASSLGDTQAYEQYF	TGTGCCAGCAGTCTTGGGGACACTCAGGCCTACGAGCAGTACTTC	15	.	TRBJ2-7	TRBV25-1	.
CASSEPGTGGSYEQYF	TGTGCCAGCAGTGAACCCGGGACAGGGGGCTCCTACGAGCAGTACTTC	16	TRBD1	TRBJ2-7	TRBV25-1	.
CAWSVAGSEAFF	TGTGCCTGGAGTGTGGCAGGGTCTGAAGCTTTCTTT	12	.	TRBJ1-1	TRBV30	.
CASSLPGQGNTGELFF	TGTGCCAGTAGTCTGCCGGGACAGGGTAACACCGGGGAGCTGTTTTTT	16	TRBD1	TRBJ2-2	TRBV19	once
CASSLYPQGETQYF	TGTGCCAGCAGCTTATATCCGCAGGGAGAGACCCAGTACTTC	14	.	TRBJ2-5	TRBV7-8	.
CASTGQGLGLAEAFF	TGTGCCAGCACTGGACAGGGGTTAGGGCTCGCTGAAGCTTTCTTT	15	TRBD1	TRBJ1-1	TRBV6-5	.
CASLKVRGNTIYF	TGTGCCAGCCTGAAGGTGCGGGGAAACACCATATATTTT	13	.	TRBJ1-3	TRBV6-1	once
CASSESPGGNEQFF	TGCGCCAGCAGTGAGTCCCCAGGGGGCAATGAGCAGTTCTTC	14	TRBD1	TRBJ2-1	TRBV10-1	.
CASSLSLYPSRLTDTQYF	TGTGCCAGCAGCTTATCCCTGTATCCCAGCCGACTCACAGATACGCAGTATTTT	18	.	TRBJ2-3	TRBV11-2	.
CASSRGQLDEKLFF	TGTGCCAGCTCACGGGGACAGTTGGATGAAAAACTGTTTTTT	14	TRBD1	TRBJ1-4	TRBV18	.
CASSLVASAHGELFF	TGTGCCAGCAGCTTGGTGGCGTCAGCACACGGGGAGCTGTTTTTT	15	.	TRBJ2-2	TRBV5-6	.
CASSDLTGQGQLYGYTF	TGTGCCAGCAGTGACCTTACCGGACAGGGTCAGCTCTATGGCTACACCTTC	17	TRBD1	TRBJ1-2	TRBV6-1	many
CASIKGVRGGGKNIQYF	TGTGCCAGCATTAAGGGGGTCCGGGGTGGTGGCAAAAACATTCAGTACTTC	17	.	TRBJ2-4	TRBV2	.
CSVVTGITYEQYF	TGCAGCGTAGTGACAGGTATTACCTACGAGCAGTACTTC	13	.	TRBJ2-7	TRBV29-1	.
CSVDQGYYGYTF	TGCAGCGTTGACCAGGGGTACTATGGCTACACCTTC	12	.	TRBJ1-2	TRBV29-1	.
CASGLTPVGGNQPQHF	TGTGCTAGTGGTTTGACCCCCGTAGGAGGCAATCAGCCCCAGCATTTT	16	.	TRBJ1-5	TRBV12-5	.
CASSFFVGRRSVGQETQYF	TGTGCCAGCAGCTTTTTTGTAGGGCGCAGGTCCGTGGGTCAAGAGACCCAGTACTTC	19	.	TRBJ2-5	TRBV11-2	.
CASSEPGPYEQYF	TGTGCCAGCAGTGAACCAGGGCCCTACGAGCAGTACTTC	13	.	TRBJ2-7	TRBV6-1	.
CASSSDRRHGYTF	TGTGCCAGCAGCTCAGACAGGCGGCATGGCTACACCTTC	13	.	TRBJ1-2	TRBV28	.
CARSLGGVYEQYF	TGTGCCAGAAGCTTGGGGGGAGTCTACGAGCAGTACTTC	13	.	TRBJ2-7	TRBV5-3	.
CAWRPSGNQPQHF	TGTGCCTGGAGGCCCTCGGGCAATCAGCCCCAGCATTTT	13	.	TRBJ1-5	TRBV30	few
CASRQGAHLYEQYF	TGTGCCAGCAGGCAGGGGGCTCATCTCTACGAGCAGTACTTC	14	TRBD1	TRBJ2-7	TRBV6-5	.
CASGLDSLGQYF	TGTGCTAGTGGTTTGGACTCCCTTGGTCAGTATTTT	12	.	TRBJ2-3	TRBV12-5	.
CASSQSPGPVSYEQYF	TGCGCCAGCAGCCAATCCCCGGGCCCCGTATCCTACGAGCAGTACTTC	16	.	TRBJ2-7	TRBV4-1	.
CASSQNPGTTKKTQYF	TGCGCCAGCAGCCAGAATCCCGGGACAACCAAGAAGACCCAGTACTTC	16	.	TRBJ2-5	TRBV4-1	.
CASRGGRAGNTIYF	TGTGCCAGCAGAGGCGGCAGGGCTGGAAACACCATATATTTT	14	.	TRBJ1-3	TRBV9	.
CASSLNRGPYEQYF	TGTGCCAGCAGCTTAAATCGGGGGCCCTACGAGCAGTACTTC	14	.	TRBJ2-7	TRBV7-2	.